This T cell receptor (beta chain) emerged from a study of PD-L1 blockade in urothelial cancer. Study in general: About 90% of the roughly 30 patients were men with bladder-origin urothelial cancer. A median roughly 130,000 T cells were found in blood samples. Findings and limits, study-wide: Prediction of better survival came from below-median pretreatment blood TCR clonality.

The sample holds a few counts of this clone. Its matching antigen is unknown. For each patient, 1 to 8 samples were obtained, pretreatment and on-treatment. Measured with immunoSEQ multiplex PCR; TCRdb has only the in-frame clones, and not every one. The profile shows approximately 100,000 clones, approximately 85% of them singletons. The source is a middle-aged man with urothelial cancer. The sequenced sample was PBMCs, obtained around atezolizumab (anti-PD-L1) treatment.

The DNA of the CDR3 is TGCGCCAGCAGCCCCCTGGGACTCACCGGGGAGCTGTTTTTT. It encodes CASSPLGLTGELFF. This chain links TRBV4-1 with TRBJ2-2; TRBD2 might be the D (6 bases). CDR3 length: 14 residues. CDR1 and CDR2 (germline): MGHRA, YSYEKL. Trimming removed 4 bases at V and 4 bases at J, with 10 bases between.